The T cell receptor beta chain under discussion was sequenced for a study of blood T cell repertoires in COVID-19. At the level of the study: Material from acute and convalescent COVID-19 was sourced from the United States, Italy and Spain.

Trimming at V came to 4 bases and at J to 3 bases, leaving 6 bases not matched to a gene. The CDR3 spans 16 residues. CDR1 is MNHEY and CDR2 is SVGEGT in the germline V gene. Per the authors' pipeline: Nucleated cell counts were estimated from reference gene primer amplification. Repertoires were generated with immunoSEQ multiplex PCR, while TCRdb's copy carries only in-frame clones and drops some. V and J calls and clone size come straight from that table; D and trimming were deduced from the DNA. The sample carries some 180,000 clones, 90% recorded once. The source material was peripheral blood. This chain joins TRBV6-2 or TRBV6-3 and TRBJ2-5; 12 nucleotides line up with TRBD2. This clonotype originated in a man in his fifties with acute or convalescent COVID-19. The CDR3 nucleotides are TGTGCCAGCAGTTTACTAGCGGGGGGATGGAAAGAGACCCAGTACTTC. It translates to CASSLLAGGWKETQYF.